This T cell receptor (beta chain) appears in the sequencing data of a study of blood T cell repertoires in COVID-19. The CDR3 has 11 amino acids. Trimming left V 7 bases short and J 3 bases short, with 6 bases between. CDR1 is SEHNR, CDR2 FQNEAQ, per germline (reference sequence). Clones were sequenced by immunoSEQ multiplex PCR, and TCRdb holds only the in-frame ones, with some missing. The sample shows roughly 35,000 clones, about 80% of them seen only once. Source material: peripheral blood. V usage is TRBV7-9 and J usage is TRBJ1-2; D is undetermined. The sequence came from a man aged 80 or over with acute or convalescent COVID-19. DNA for the CDR3: TGTGCCAGCAACAACTACTATGGCTACACCTTC. It is translated as CASNNYYGYTF.